This T cell receptor (beta chain) is drawn from a study of blood T cell repertoires in COVID-19. The V gene's germline CDR1 is MDHEN and CDR2 SYDVKM. The CDR3 has 18 residues. Regarding this clone: A junction end diverges from the germline sequence, so it may reflect a read error.

Followed over time, Seattle patients had been enrolled while infection was active. Using immunoSEQ multiplex PCR, the repertoire was profiled, and TCRdb retains in-frame clones only, with some absent. The table lists about 180,000 clones, about 85% of them singletons. The rearrangement joins TRBV28 to TRBJ2-1; 13 positions agree with TRBD2. The sample taken for sequencing was peripheral blood. The sequence was obtained from a person between 70 and 80 years old with COVID-19, enrolled during active disease. The DNA for the CDR3 is TGTGCCAGCTCAGAAAGGACTAGCGGGGGAAGCATCTACGATGAGCAGTTCTTC. Its protein is CASSERTSGGSIYDEQFF.